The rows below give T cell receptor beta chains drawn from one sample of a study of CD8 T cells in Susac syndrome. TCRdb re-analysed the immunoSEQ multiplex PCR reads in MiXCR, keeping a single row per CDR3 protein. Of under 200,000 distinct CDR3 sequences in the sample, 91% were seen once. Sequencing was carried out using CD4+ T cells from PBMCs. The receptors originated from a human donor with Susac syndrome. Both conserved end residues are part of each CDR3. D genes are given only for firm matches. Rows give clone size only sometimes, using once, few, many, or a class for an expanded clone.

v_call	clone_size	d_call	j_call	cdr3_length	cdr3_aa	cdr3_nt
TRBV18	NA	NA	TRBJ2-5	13	CASSPAIQETQYF	TGTGCCAGCTCACCAGCAATCCAAGAGACCCAGTACTTC
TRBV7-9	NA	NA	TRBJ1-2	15	CASDTSLGGYYGYTF	TGTGCCAGCGACACAAGTCTCGGGGGTTACTATGGCTACACCTTC
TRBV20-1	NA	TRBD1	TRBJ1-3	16	CSAIRTGFSSGNTIYF	TGCAGTGCTATAAGGACAGGTTTCTCATCTGGAAACACCATATATTTT
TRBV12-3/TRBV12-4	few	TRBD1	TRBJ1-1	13	CASSGTGSTEAFF	TGTGCCAGCAGTGGGACAGGTAGCACTGAAGCTTTCTTT
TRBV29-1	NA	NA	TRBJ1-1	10	CSGGGTEAFF	TGCAGTGGGGGGGGCACTGAAGCTTTCTTT
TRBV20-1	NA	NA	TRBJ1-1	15	CSASPRGSYSTEAFF	TGCAGTGCTAGCCCCAGGGGATCCTATAGCACTGAAGCTTTCTTT
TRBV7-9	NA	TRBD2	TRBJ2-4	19	CASSFSGTSGPLAKNIQYF	TGTGCCAGCAGCTTCTCAGGGACTAGCGGGCCTCTAGCCAAAAACATTCAGTACTTC
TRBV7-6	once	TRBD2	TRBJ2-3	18	CASSLGTSGGTYTDTQYF	TGTGCCAGCAGCTTAGGGACTAGCGGGGGGACATACACAGATACGCAGTATTTT
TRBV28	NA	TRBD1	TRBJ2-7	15	CASSLPGQDPYEQYF	TGTGCCAGCAGTTTACCGGGACAGGACCCCTACGAGCAGTACTTC
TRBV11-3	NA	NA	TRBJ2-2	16	CASSSPGATNTGELFF	TGTGCCAGCAGCTCGCCAGGGGCCACGAACACCGGGGAGCTGTTTTTT
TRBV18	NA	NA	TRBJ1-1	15	CASSHGALRATEAFF	TGTGCCAGCTCGCACGGAGCTTTAAGGGCTACTGAAGCTTTCTTT
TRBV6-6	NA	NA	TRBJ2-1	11	CASSTLIEQFF	TGTGCCAGCAGTACCCTTATTGAGCAGTTCTTC
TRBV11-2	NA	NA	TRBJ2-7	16	CASSPKHGTGRDEQYF	TGTGCCAGCAGCCCTAAGCACGGGACTGGGCGGGACGAGCAGTACTTC
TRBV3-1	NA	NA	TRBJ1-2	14	CASSRLGSRYGYTF	TGTGCCAGCAGCCGTTTGGGGTCTCGCTATGGCTACACCTTC
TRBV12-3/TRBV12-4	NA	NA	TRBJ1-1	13	CASSRGDNTEAFF	TGTGCCAGCTCACGGGGGGACAACACTGAAGCTTTCTTT
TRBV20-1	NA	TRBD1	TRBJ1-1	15	CTLGDRSLRYTEAFF	TGCACTCTGGGGGACAGGAGTCTTCGGTACACTGAAGCTTTCTTT
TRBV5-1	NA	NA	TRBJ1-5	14	CASSLDSIAQPQHF	TGCGCCAGCAGCTTGGACAGTATTGCTCAGCCCCAGCATTTT
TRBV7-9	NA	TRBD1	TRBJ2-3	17	CASSPPRTGPSTDTQYF	TGTGCCAGCAGCCCGCCGAGGACAGGGCCCAGCACAGATACGCAGTATTTT
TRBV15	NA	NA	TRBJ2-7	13	CATSDASGYEQYF	TGTGCCACCAGCGATGCGTCGGGCTACGAGCAGTACTTC
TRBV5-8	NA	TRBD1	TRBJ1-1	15	CASSLSGTVNTEAFF	TGTGCCAGCAGCTTGTCCGGGACAGTGAACACTGAAGCTTTCTTT
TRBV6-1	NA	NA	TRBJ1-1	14	CASSLLRSDTEAFF	TGTGCCAGCAGCCTCCTCCGATCGGACACTGAAGCTTTCTTT
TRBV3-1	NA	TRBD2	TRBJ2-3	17	CASSQGGGAMSTDTQYF	TGTGCCAGCAGCCAAGGCGGGGGGGCCATGAGCACAGATACGCAGTATTTT
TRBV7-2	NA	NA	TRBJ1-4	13	CASNRRTDEKLFF	TGTGCCAGCAATAGAAGGACCGATGAAAAACTGTTTTTT
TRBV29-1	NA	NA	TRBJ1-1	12	CSVHWLGTEAFF	TGCAGCGTCCATTGGCTTGGCACTGAAGCTTTCTTT
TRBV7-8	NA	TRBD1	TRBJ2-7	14	CASSFGTEVFEQYF	TGTGCCAGCAGCTTCGGGACAGAGGTTTTCGAGCAGTACTTC
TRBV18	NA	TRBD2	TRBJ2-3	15	CASSPRRGSTDTQYF	TGTGCCAGCTCACCGCGGCGGGGGAGCACAGATACGCAGTATTTT
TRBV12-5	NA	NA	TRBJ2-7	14	CASGLTQKGDEQYF	TGTGCTAGTGGTTTAACCCAGAAAGGTGACGAGCAGTACTTC
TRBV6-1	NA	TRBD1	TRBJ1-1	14	CASSHDRGDTEAFF	TGTGCCAGCAGCCACGACAGGGGTGACACTGAAGCTTTCTTT
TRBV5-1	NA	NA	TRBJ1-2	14	CASSLAVAGRGYTF	TGCGCCAGCAGCTTGGCCGTCGCAGGTCGTGGCTACACCTTC
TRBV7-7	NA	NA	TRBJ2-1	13	CASSLGGLSEQFF	TGTGCTAGCAGCTTAGGCGGGTTGAGTGAGCAGTTCTTC
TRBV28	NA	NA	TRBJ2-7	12	CASRGGEREQYF	TGTGCCAGCAGGGGCGGGGAGAGGGAGCAGTACTTC
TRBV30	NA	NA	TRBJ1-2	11	CACSLGVGYTF	TGTGCCTGCTCCCTGGGGGTTGGCTACACCTTC
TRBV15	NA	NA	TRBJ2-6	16	CATSRDRGTGANVLTF	TGTGCCACCAGCAGAGACCGGGGGACTGGGGCCAACGTCCTGACTTTC
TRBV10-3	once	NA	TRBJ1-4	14	CAISETGVREKLFF	TGTGCCATCAGTGAGACAGGTGTCCGTGAAAAACTGTTTTTT
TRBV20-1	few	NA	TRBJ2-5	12	CSARAGRKTQYF	TGCAGTGCTAGAGCAGGGAGAAAGACCCAGTACTTC
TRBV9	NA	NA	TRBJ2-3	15	CASSVRAAMRGTQYF	TGTGCCAGCAGCGTTCGGGCCGCCATGCGGGGTACGCAGTATTTT
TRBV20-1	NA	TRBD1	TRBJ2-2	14	CSARRGPNTGELFF	TGCAGTGCTAGGAGGGGGCCTAACACCGGGGAGCTGTTTTTT
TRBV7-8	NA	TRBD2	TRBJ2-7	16	CASSLPSGETFYEQYF	TGTGCCAGCAGCTTGCCTAGCGGGGAGACCTTCTACGAGCAGTACTTC
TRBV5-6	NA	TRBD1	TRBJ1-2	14	CASNSRGPAYGYTF	TGTGCCAGCAACTCCAGGGGGCCGGCCTATGGCTACACCTTC
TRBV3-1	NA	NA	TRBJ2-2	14	CASSRRNFVGELFF	TGTGCCAGCAGCCGTAGAAATTTTGTAGGGGAGCTGTTTTTT
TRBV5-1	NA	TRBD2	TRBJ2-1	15	CASSPGTSGDNEQFF	TGCGCCAGCAGCCCAGGGACTAGCGGGGACAATGAGCAGTTCTTC
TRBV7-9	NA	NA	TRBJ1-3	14	CASSSVLGENTIYF	TGTGCCAGCAGCTCTGTTTTGGGAGAAAACACCATATATTTT
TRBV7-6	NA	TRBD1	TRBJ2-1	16	CASSSNGQGNVNEQFF	TGTGCCAGCAGCTCCAATGGACAGGGGAATGTAAATGAGCAGTTCTTC
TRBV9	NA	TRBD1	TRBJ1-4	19	CASSVVGRDRDVTNEKLFF	TGTGCCAGCAGCGTAGTAGGGCGGGACAGGGATGTAACTAATGAAAAACTGTTTTTT
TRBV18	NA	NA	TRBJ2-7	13	CASSPRSSYEQYF	TGTGCCAGCTCACCAAGGAGTTCCTACGAGCAGTACTTC
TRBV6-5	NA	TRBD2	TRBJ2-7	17	CASSYTGGLATTYEQYF	TGTGCCAGCAGTTACACCGGGGGACTAGCCACGACCTACGAGCAGTACTTC
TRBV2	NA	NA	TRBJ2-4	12	CASSETKNIQYF	TGTGCCAGCAGTGAAACCAAAAACATTCAGTACTTC
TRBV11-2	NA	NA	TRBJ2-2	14	CASSFRLKDGELFF	TGTGCCAGCAGCTTTAGGTTGAAGGACGGGGAGCTGTTTTTT
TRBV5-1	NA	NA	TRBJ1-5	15	CASSLDAFGGQPQHF	TGCGCCAGCAGCTTGGATGCCTTCGGGGGTCAGCCCCAGCATTTT
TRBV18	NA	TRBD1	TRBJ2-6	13	CASSPRGPDVLTF	TGTGCCAGCTCTCCAAGGGGGCCTGATGTCCTGACTTTC
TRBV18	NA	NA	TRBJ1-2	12	CASSPRYYGYTF	TGTGCCAGCTCACCACGGTACTATGGCTACACCTTC
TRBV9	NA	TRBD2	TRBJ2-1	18	CASSVLDSSGGPYNEQFF	TGTGCCAGCAGCGTTCTCGACTCTAGCGGGGGCCCATACAATGAGCAGTTCTTC
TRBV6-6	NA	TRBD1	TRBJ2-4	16	CASSSTQGAAKNIQYF	TGTGCCAGCAGTTCAACACAGGGGGCAGCCAAAAACATTCAGTACTTC
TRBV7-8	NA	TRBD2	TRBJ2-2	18	CASSFLSGASANTGELFF	TGTGCCAGCAGTTTCCTTAGCGGGGCTTCCGCGAACACCGGGGAGCTGTTTTTT
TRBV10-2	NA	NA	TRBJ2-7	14	CASSDLTAPYEQYF	TGCGCCAGCAGTGATCTGACGGCCCCCTACGAGCAGTACTTC
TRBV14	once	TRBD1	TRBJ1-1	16	CASSQEGWTGTAEAFF	TGTGCCAGCAGCCAAGAGGGTTGGACAGGGACGGCTGAAGCTTTCTTT
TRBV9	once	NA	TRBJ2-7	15	CASSVGHRESYEQYF	TGTGCCAGCAGCGTGGGACACAGGGAATCCTACGAGCAGTACTTC
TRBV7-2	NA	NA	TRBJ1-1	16	CASSLINPGAGTEAFF	TGTGCCAGCAGCTTAATCAATCCAGGGGCAGGTACTGAAGCTTTCTTT
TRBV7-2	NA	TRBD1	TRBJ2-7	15	CASSLQQGGPYEQYF	TGTGCCAGCAGCTTACAACAGGGGGGCCCCTACGAGCAGTACTTC